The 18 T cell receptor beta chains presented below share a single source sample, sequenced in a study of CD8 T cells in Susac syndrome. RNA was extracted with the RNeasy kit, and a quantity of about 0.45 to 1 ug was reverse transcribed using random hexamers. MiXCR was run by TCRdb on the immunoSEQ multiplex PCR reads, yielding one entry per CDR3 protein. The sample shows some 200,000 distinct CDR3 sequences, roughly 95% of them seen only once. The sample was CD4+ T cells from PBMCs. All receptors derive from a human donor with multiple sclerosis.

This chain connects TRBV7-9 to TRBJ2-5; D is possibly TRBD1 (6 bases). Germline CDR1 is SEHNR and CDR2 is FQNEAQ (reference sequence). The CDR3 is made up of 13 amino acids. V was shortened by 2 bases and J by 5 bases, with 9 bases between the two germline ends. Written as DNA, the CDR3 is TGTGCCAGCAGCTTATTCCAGGGGGAGACCCAGTACTTC. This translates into CASSLFQGETQYF.

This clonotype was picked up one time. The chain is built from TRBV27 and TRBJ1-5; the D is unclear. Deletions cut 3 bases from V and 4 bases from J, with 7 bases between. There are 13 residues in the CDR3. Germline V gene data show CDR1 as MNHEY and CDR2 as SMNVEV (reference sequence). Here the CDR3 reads CASSFLVNQPQHF. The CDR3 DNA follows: TGTGCCAGCAGTTTCCTGGTTAATCAGCCCCAGCATTTT.

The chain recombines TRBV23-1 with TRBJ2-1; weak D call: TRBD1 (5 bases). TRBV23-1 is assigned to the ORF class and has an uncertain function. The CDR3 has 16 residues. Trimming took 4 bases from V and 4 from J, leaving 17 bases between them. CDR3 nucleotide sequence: TGCGCCAGCAGTCCTGGCAGGGCCCTGCTATACAATGAGCAGTTCTTC. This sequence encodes CASSPGRALLYNEQFF.

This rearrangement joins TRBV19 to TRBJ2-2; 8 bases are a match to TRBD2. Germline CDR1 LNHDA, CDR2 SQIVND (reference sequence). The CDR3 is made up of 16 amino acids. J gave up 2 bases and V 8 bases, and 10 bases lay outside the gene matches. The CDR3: CASRGGDAVNTGELFF. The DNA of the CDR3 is TGTGCCAGTCGGGGGGGGGACGCAGTTAACACCGGGGAGCTGTTTTTT.

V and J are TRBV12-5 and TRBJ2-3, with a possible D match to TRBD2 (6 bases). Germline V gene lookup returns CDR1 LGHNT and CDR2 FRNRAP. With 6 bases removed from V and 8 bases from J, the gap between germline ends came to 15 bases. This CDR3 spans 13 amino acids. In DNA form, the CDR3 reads TGTGCTAGTGGACTAGCTACTGCAGCTACGCAGTATTTT. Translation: CASGLATAATQYF.

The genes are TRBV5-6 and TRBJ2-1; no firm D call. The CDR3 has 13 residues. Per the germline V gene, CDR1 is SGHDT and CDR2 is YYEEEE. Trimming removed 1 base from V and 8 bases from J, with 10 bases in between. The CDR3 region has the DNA TGTGCCAGCAGCTTGTTGGGCCCCGATGAGCAGTTCTTC. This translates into CASSLLGPDEQFF.

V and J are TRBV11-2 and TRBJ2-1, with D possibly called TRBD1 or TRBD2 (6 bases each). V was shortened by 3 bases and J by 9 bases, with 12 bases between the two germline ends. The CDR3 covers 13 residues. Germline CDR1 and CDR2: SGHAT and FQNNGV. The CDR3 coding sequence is TGTGCCAGCAGCTTGGCCGAGGGGGGTGAGCAGTTCTTC. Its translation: CASSLAEGGEQFF. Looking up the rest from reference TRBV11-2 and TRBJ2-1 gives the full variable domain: EAGVAQSPRYKIIEKRQSVAFWCNPISGHATLYWYQQILGQGPKLLIQFQNNGVVDDSQLPKDRFSAERLKGVDSTLKIQPAKLEDSAVYLCASSLAEGGEQFFGPGTRLTVL.

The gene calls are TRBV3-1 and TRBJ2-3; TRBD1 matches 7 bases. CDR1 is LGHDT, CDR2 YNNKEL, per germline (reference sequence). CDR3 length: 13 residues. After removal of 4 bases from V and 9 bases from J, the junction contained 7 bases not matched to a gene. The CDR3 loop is CASSPEGADTQYF. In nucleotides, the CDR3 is TGTGCCAGCAGCCCCGAGGGGGCTGACACGCAGTATTTT.

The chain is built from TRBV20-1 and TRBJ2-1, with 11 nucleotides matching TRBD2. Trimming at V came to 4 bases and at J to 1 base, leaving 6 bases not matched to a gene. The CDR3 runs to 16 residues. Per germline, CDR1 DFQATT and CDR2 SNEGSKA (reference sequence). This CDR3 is CSAKLAGDRSYNEQFF. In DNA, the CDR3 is TGCAGTGCTAAACTAGCGGGGGATAGGTCCTACAATGAGCAGTTCTTC.

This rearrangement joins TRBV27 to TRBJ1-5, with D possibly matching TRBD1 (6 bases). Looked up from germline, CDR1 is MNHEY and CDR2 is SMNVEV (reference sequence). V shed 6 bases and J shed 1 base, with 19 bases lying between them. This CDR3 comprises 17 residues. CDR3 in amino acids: CASSLWGGAMSNQPQHF. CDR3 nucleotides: TGTGCCAGCAGCCTTTGGGGGGGGGCGATGAGCAATCAGCCCCAGCATTTT.

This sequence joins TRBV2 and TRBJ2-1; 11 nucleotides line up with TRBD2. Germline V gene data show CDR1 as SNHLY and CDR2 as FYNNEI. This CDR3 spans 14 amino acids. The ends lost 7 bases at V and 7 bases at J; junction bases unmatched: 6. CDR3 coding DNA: TGTGCCAGCAACGGTGCTAGCGGGAGGAATGAGCAGTTCTTC. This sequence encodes CASNGASGRNEQFF. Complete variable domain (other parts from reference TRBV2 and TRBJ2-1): EPEVTQTPSHQVTQMGQEVILRCVPISNHLYFYWYRQILGQKVEFLVSFYNNEISEKSEIFDDQFSVERPDGSNFTLKIRSTKLEDSAMYFCASNGASGRNEQFFGPGTRLTVL.

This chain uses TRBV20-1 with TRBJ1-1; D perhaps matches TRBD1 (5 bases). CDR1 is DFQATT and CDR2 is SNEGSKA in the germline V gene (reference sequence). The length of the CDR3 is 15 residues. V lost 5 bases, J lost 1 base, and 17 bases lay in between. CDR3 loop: CSAPTGGGWNTEAFF. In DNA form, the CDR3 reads TGCAGTGCTCCAACGGGCGGGGGGTGGAACACTGAAGCTTTCTTT.

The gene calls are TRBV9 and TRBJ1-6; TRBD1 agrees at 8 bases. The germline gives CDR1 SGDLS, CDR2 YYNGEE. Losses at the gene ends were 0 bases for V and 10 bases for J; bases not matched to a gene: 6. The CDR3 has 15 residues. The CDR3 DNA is TGTGCCAGCAGCGTAGTTGACAGGGGTGGATCACCCCTCCACTTT. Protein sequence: CASSVVDRGGSPLHF.

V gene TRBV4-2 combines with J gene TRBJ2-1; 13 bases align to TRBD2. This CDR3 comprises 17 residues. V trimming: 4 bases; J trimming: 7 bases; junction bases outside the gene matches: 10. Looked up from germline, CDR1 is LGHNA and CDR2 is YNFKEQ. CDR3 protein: CASSPTRTSGRGNEQFF. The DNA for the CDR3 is TGTGCCAGCAGCCCCACTCGGACTAGCGGGAGAGGTAATGAGCAGTTCTTC.

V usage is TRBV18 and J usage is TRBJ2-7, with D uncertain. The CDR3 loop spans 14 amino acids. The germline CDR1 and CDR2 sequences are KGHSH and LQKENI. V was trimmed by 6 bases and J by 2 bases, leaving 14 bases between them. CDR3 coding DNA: TGTGCCAGCTCTCCCGGTCGGACCCCCTACGAGCAGTACTTC. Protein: CASSPGRTPYEQYF.

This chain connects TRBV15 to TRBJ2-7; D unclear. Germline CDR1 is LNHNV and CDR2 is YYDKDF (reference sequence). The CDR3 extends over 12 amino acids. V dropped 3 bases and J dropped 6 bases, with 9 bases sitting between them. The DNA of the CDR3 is TGTGCCACCAGCAGTGGGCTCCCCGAGCAGTACTTC. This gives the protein CATSSGLPEQYF.

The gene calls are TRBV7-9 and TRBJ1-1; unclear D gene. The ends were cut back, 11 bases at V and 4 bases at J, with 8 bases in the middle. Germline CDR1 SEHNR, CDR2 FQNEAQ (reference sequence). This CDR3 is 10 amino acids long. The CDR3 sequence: CALTATEAFF. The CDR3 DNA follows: TGTGCCCTCACTGCCACTGAAGCTTTCTTT.

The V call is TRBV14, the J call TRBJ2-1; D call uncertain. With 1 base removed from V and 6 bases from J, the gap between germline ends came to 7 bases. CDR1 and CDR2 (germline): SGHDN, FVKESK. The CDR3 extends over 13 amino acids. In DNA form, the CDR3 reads TGTGCCAGCAGCCAAGTTGGCTCCAATGAGCAGTTCTTC. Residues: CASSQVGSNEQFF.